This note documents a single TCR beta chain sequence. Its cognate antigen has yet to be identified. Base qualities are not at hand, and no much larger clone is one base apart. TCRdb lists the instrument as Illumina NovaSeq 6000. Using 5'RACE with constant-segment primers, TCRalpha and TCRbeta cDNA libraries were constructed, with sample barcodes and unique molecular identifiers added in the process. Trizol reagent was used to extract RNA from every sample. The libraries were amplified in two PCR steps, and the second step added a second sample barcode and Illumina TruSeq adapters. Sequencing of the libraries was done on an Illumina NovaSeq, producing 2 x 150 bp paired-end reads. The authors processed their data as follows. With migec v1.2.7, reads were demultiplexed and then collapsed into UMI-guided consensus sequences. Using mixcr v2.1.11, UMI consensuses were aligned to TRA and TRB V and J templates and then assembled into clonotypes. Expanded or contracted clonotypes were those called significant by both edgeR and NoisET, with noise models trained on biological replicates. For edgeR calls, a false discovery rate-adjusted p below 0.01 and a log2 fold-change threshold of 1 were applied. PCA with hierarchical clustering of max-normalized trajectories of the 1000 most abundant clonotypes was used as exploratory dynamics analysis. Separately sequenced CD4+ and CD8+ repertoires were used to assign the CD4 or CD8 phenotype of responding clones. The raw public data were reprocessed by TCRdb itself: fastp quality trimming at Q25, MiXCR clonotype calling, in-frame beta chains only. A single entry per CDR3 protein holds the most common genes and DNA from its merged rows. Clone size and V and J calls follow TCRdb, not the original study. The sample table holds nearly 250,000 distinct CDR3 sequences, of which approximately 15% were seen once. The top ten clonotypes cover 2% to 2.5% of the sample.

The CDR3 goes from the cysteine to the phenylalanine over 13 residues. The read is trimmed to its CDR3 DNA, 39 bases read in frame from base 1. From V the trimming removes 4 bases and from J it removes 4 bases, while the gene matches leave 2 bases of the junction unaccounted for. The germline V gene supplies CDR1 SQVTM and CDR2 ANQGSEA. This sample was included in a study of T-cell memory formation after mild COVID-19 (dated by TCRdb to the early 2020s). Regarding the study in general: TCR sequence clusters from the two donors were largely donor specific. In two donors, T-cell clones that expanded and contracted after mild COVID-19 were tracked by sequencing TCRalpha and TCRbeta repertoires over time. The cohort was made up of two young adult volunteers, one female and one male, who were previously healthy. Results the study describes overall, beyond this receptor: Some responding clones were detected in pre-infection memory, suggesting pre-existing cross-reactive memory T cells joined the SARS-CoV-2 response. Clones contracting from day 15 to 85 had balanced CD4/CD8 phenotypes, while a second wave expanding from day 15 to 37 was biased towards CD4+. Contracting CD4+ clones turned up mainly in the CM and EM memory subsets, whereas EMRA was where CD8+ clones were enriched. Only two mild cases were covered in the study, and larger cohorts including severe cases with pre-infection samples were considered necessary. SARS-CoV-2 specificity was not confirmed for the second-wave clones peaking on day 37.

Ficoll-Paque density gradient centrifugation was used to isolate PBMCs. The sample was PBMCs or a T cell subset sorted from them (not recorded which). The TCR sequence derives from an adult woman who had mild COVID-19 (a few samples of this study predate the infection). The sample titles of this study are shuffled in the database, so cell type and time point are left out; the donor was told from shared clones. The receptor chain draws on TRBV29-1 and TRBJ2-2, with 8 bases in between that match TRBD2. The sequence in DNA is TGCAGCGTTGCAGCGGGAGCCACCGGGGAGCTGTTTTTT. Translated, this gives CSVAAGATGELFF.